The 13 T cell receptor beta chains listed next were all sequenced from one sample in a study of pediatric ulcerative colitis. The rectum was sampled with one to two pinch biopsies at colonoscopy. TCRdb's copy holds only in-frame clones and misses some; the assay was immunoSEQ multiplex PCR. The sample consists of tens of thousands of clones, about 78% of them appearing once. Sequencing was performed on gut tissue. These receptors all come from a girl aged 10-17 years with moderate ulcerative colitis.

The CDR3 DNA reads as TGTGCCAGCAGCTCCCGAAATGAGGACATACGGTATAGCAATCAGCCCCAGCATTTT. Protein product: CASSSRNEDIRYSNQPQHF. The gene calls are TRBV7-9 and TRBJ1-5; D perhaps matches TRBD1 (5 bases). The CDR3 runs to 19 residues. Per germline, CDR1 SEHNR and CDR2 FQNEAQ (reference sequence). Trimming removed 4 bases from V and 0 bases from J, with 22 bases in between.

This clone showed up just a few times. CDR3: CAWSVSQTEQYF. The CDR3 DNA is TGTGCCTGGAGTGTATCCCAGACGGAGCAGTACTTC. This chain joins TRBV30 and TRBJ2-7; D ambiguous. Germline V gives CDR1 GTSNPN, CDR2 SVGIG (reference sequence). The CDR3 is 12 amino acids. V lost 0 bases and J lost 7, with 10 bases in between. Drawing the rest from reference TRBV30 and TRBJ2-7, the complete variable domain is SQTIHQWPATLVQPVGSPLSLECTVEGTSNPNLYWYRQAAGRGLQLLFYSVGIGQISSEVPQNLSASRPQDRQFILSSKKLLLSDSGFYLCAWSVSQTEQYFGPGTRLTVT.

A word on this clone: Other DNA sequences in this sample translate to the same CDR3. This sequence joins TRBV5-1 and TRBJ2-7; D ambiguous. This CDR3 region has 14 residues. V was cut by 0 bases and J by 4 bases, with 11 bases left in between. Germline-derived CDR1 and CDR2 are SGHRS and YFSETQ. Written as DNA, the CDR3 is TGCGCCAGCAGCTTGGTAGGAGAGATATACGAGCAGTACTTC. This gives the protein CASSLVGEIYEQYF.

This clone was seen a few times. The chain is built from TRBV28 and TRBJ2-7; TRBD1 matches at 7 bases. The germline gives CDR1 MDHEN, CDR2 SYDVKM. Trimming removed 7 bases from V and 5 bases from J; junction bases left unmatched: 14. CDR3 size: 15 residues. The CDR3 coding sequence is TGTGCCAGCACCTTAATGAGGACAGGCAGCCACGAGCAGTACTTC. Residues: CASTLMRTGSHEQYF.

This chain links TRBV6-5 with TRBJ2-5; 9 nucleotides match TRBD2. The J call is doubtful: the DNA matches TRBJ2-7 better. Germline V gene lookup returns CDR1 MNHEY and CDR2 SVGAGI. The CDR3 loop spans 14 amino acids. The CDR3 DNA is TGTGCCAGCAGGCCCCTAGCGGGGCTCTACGAGCAGTACTTC. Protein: CASRPLAGLYEQYF.

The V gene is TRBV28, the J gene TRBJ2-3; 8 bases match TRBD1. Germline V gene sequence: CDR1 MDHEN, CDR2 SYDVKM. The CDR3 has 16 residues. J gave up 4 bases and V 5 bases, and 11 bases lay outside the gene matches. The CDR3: CASSQPGTGRADTQYF. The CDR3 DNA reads TGTGCCAGCAGTCAGCCCGGGACAGGAAGGGCAGATACGCAGTATTTT.

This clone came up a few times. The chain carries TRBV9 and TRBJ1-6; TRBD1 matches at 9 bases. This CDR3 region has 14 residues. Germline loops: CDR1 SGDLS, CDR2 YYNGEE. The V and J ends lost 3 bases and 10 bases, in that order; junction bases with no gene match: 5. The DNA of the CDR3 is TGTGCCAGCAGCGGAGACAGGGGGAGGTCACCCCTCCACTTT. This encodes CASSGDRGRSPLHF.

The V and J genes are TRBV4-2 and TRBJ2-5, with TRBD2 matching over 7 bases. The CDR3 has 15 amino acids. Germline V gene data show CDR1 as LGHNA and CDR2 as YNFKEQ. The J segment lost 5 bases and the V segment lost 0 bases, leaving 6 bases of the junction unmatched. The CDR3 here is CASSQEGRVYETQYF. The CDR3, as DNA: TGTGCCAGCAGCCAAGAGGGGAGGGTGTACGAGACCCAGTACTTC.

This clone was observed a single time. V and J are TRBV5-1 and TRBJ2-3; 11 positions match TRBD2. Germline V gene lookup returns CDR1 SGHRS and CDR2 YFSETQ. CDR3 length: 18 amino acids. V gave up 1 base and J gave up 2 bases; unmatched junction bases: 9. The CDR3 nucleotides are TGCGCCAGCAGCTTGTTAGCGGGAGGGGTTAAAACCACAGATACGCAGTATTTT. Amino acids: CASSLLAGGVKTTDTQYF.

CDR3 DNA sequence: TGTGCCAGCAGCTTGACAGGGGGAGAATATTCACCCCTCCACTTT. Translating gives CASSLTGGEYSPLHF. The V and J genes are TRBV7-2 and TRBJ1-6; 9 positions agree with TRBD1. The CDR3 is 15 residues long. The J segment lost 8 bases and the V segment lost 3 bases, leaving 5 bases of the junction unmatched. CDR1 SGHTA and CDR2 FQGNSA come from the germline V gene.

The CDR3 region has the DNA TGTGCCACCACCTTTATGGGAAGCTCTGGGGCCAACGTCCTGACTTTC. Protein: CATTFMGSSGANVLTF. The V call is TRBV28, the J call TRBJ2-6; D gene ambiguous. CDR3 length: 16 amino acids. The V end was cut by 10 bases, the J end by 0 bases, with 16 bases between. CDR1 is MDHEN and CDR2 is SYDVKM in the germline V gene.

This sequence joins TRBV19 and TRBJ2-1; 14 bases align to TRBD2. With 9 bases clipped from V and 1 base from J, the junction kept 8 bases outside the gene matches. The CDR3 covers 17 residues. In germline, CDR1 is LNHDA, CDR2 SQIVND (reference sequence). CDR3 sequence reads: CASQGLAGVISYNEQFF. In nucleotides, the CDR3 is TGTGCCAGCCAGGGACTAGCGGGAGTCATATCCTACAATGAGCAGTTCTTC. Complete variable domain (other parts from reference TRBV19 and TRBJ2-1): DGGITQSPKYLFRKEGQNVTLSCEQNLNHDAMYWYRQDPGQGLRLIYYSQIVNDFQKGDIAEGYSVSREKKESFPLTVTSAQKNPTAFYLCASQGLAGVISYNEQFFGPGTRLTVL.

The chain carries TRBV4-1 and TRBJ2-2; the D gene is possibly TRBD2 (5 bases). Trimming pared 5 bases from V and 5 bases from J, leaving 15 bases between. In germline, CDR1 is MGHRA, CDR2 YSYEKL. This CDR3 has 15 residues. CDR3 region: CASSEVLGGTGELFF. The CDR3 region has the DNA TGCGCCAGCAGCGAAGTACTAGGAGGTACCGGGGAGCTGTTTTTT.